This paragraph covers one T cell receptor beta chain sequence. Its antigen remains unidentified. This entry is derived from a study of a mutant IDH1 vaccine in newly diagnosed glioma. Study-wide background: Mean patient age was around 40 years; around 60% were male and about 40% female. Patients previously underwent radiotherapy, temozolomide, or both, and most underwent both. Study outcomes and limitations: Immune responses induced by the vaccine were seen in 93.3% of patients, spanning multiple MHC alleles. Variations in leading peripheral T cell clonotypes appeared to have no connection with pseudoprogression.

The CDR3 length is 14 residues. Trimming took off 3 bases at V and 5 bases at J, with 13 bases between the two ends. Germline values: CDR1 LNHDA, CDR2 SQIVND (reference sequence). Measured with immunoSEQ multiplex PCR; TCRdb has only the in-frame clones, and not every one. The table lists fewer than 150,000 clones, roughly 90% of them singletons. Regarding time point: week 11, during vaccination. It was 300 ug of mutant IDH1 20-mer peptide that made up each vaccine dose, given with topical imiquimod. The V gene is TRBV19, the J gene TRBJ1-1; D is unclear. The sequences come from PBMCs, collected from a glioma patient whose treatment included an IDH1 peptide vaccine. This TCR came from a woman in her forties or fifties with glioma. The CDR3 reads CASSIWQDETEAFF. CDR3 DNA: TGTGCCAGTAGTATCTGGCAGGATGAAACTGAAGCTTTCTTT. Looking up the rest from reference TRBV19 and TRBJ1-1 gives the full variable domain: DGGITQSPKYLFRKEGQNVTLSCEQNLNHDAMYWYRQDPGQGLRLIYYSQIVNDFQKGDIAEGYSVSREKKESFPLTVTSAQKNPTAFYLCASSIWQDETEAFFGQGTRLTVV.